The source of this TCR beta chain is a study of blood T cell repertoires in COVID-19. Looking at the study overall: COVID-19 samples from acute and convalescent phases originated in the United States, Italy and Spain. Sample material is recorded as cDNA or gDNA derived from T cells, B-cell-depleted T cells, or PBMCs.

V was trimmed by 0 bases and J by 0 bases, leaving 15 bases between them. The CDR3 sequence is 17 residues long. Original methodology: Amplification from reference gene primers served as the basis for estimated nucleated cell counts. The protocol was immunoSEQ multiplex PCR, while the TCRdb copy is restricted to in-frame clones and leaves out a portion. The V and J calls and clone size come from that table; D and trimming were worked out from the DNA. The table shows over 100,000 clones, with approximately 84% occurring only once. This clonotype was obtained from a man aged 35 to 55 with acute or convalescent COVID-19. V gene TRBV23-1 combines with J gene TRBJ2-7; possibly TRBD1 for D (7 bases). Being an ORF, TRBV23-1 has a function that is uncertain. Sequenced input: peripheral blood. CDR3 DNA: TGCGCCAGCAGTCAATCGTTGGGCAGGGGGGCCTCCTACGAGCAGTACTTC. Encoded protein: CASSQSLGRGASYEQYF.